The clone carrying this TCR beta chain was counted only a few times. Its antigen is unknown. This specimen belongs to a study of cytomegalovirus exposure and HLA in healthy donors. Points from the study as a whole: The study recorded over 150 TCR beta chains that were cytomegalovirus-associated.

Primers: 60 Vbeta forward and 13 Jbeta reverse. TCRdb's table, derived via immunoSEQ multiplex PCR, lists solely in-frame clones and lacks some. The sample carries about 270,000 clones, roughly two thirds recorded once. Sequenced: PBMCs. This TCR derives from a female donor in good health and CMV-seronegative.

CDR3 in amino acids: CASSLELAGGNEQFF. The CDR3 DNA is TGCGCCAGCAGCTTGGAGCTAGCGGGAGGGAATGAGCAGTTCTTC. The V gene is TRBV5-1, the J gene TRBJ2-1, with 12 bases identical to TRBD2. The CDR3 is made up of 15 amino acids. Trimming removed 0 bases from V and 7 bases from J; junction bases left unmatched: 2. Germline V lookup: CDR1 SGHRS, CDR2 YFSETQ.